This T cell receptor beta chain appears in the sequencing data of a study of cytomegalovirus exposure and HLA in healthy donors. This clone was seen only a few times. The antigen remains unidentified. Deletions cut 6 bases from V and 6 bases from J, with 16 bases between. The CDR3 is 14 residues long. Germline CDR1 SGHNT, CDR2 YYREEE (reference sequence). General observations from the study: Confirmation in vitro established that a few CMV-associated chains were specific for CMV antigens. A list of roughly 160 TCR beta chains associated with cytomegalovirus was given. Association of roughly 18,000 TCR beta sequences with HLA alleles was found at 0.05 false discovery rate in a later analysis.

PCR employed 60 Vbeta and 13 Jbeta primers. The assay was immunoSEQ multiplex PCR, and TCRdb's table has in-frame clones only and misses some. The sample has over 100,000 clones; about 73% are singletons. Sequenced sample: PBMCs. The chain is built from TRBV5-4 and TRBJ2-1; D may be TRBD2 (5 bases). This sequence was found in a woman in her twenties or thirties in good health and CMV-seropositive. The CDR3 coding sequence is TGTGCCAGCACCGGGATGGTAGACTTCAATGAGCAGTTCTTC. Protein: CASTGMVDFNEQFF.